This record concerns one TCR beta chain sequence. Its specificity is not known. This sample stems from a study of T cell responses to AZD1222 COVID-19 vaccine. The study, taken as a whole, reports: Only a handful of people who got AZD1222 tested seropositive at baseline.

This CDR3 region has 15 residues. The germline gives CDR1 SGHDN, CDR2 FVKESK. V shed 1 base and J 3 bases; nucleotides not matched to a gene: 4. Sequenced by immunoSEQ multiplex PCR; TCRdb stores in-frame clones only, minus some. Among about 100,000 clones listed, around nine tenths were seen once. The V call is TRBV14, the J call TRBJ1-1; the match to TRBD1 covers 8 bases. The sequenced sample was peripheral blood, obtained 28 days after the second dose of the MenACWY control vaccine. The receptor's source is an adult who received the MenACWY meningococcal vaccine as a control. The CDR3 protein is CASSQGQGRDTEAFF. Here the CDR3 DNA reads TGTGCCAGCAGCCAAGGACAGGGGCGGGACACTGAAGCTTTCTTT.